This is a list of T cell receptor beta chains from one sample in a study of blood T cell repertoires in COVID-19. Sequencing used immunoSEQ multiplex PCR; TCRdb keeps in-frame clones, though not all of them. The sample consists of some 100,000 clones, roughly 82% of them appearing once. The sequenced sample consisted of peripheral blood. Receptor source: a woman older than 75 with active or convalescent COVID-19. CDR3s include the opening cysteine and the closing phenylalanine or tryptophan.

cdr3_aa: CAWSRGQGGKVSGYTF
j_call: TRBJ1-2
v_call: TRBV30

cdr3_aa: CASSQEVGGYHEQYF
j_call: TRBJ2-7
v_call: TRBV14

cdr3_aa: CASSSHKWAGGFYEQYF
j_call: TRBJ2-7
v_call: TRBV3-1/TRBV3-2

cdr3_aa: CAISESPGQGSVGAKNIQYF
j_call: TRBJ2-4
v_call: TRBV10-3

cdr3_aa: CASSYSFGSKAYEQYF
j_call: TRBJ2-7
v_call: TRBV6-6

cdr3_aa: CASTIAGTSNTGELFF
j_call: TRBJ2-2
v_call: TRBV7-8

cdr3_aa: CASRLGGRYEQYF
j_call: TRBJ2-7
v_call: TRBV3-1/TRBV3-2

cdr3_aa: CASSSAGSVQETQYF
j_call: TRBJ2-5
v_call: TRBV5-4

cdr3_aa: CASSSRSSGANVLTF
j_call: TRBJ2-6
v_call: TRBV6-2/TRBV6-3

cdr3_aa: CASSLVSSGSYNEQFF
j_call: TRBJ2-1
v_call: TRBV27

cdr3_aa: CSASREVNTEAFF
j_call: TRBJ1-1
v_call: TRBV20-1

cdr3_aa: CASTVGQTDTQYF
j_call: TRBJ2-3
v_call: TRBV25-1

cdr3_aa: CASSYGTGGHEAFF
j_call: TRBJ1-1
v_call: TRBV6-5

cdr3_aa: CASSNRRDRGTYEQYF
j_call: TRBJ2-7
v_call: TRBV7-9

cdr3_aa: CASSFRRGKWKTQYF
j_call: TRBJ2-5
v_call: TRBV27

cdr3_aa: CASSPPYNEQFF
j_call: TRBJ2-1
v_call: TRBV6-6

cdr3_aa: CASSLGTGLAGANVLTF
j_call: TRBJ2-6
v_call: TRBV27

cdr3_aa: CASSPGQGQETQYF
j_call: TRBJ2-5
v_call: TRBV5-6

cdr3_aa: CASSPGLAGGRQYF
j_call: TRBJ2-7
v_call: TRBV27

cdr3_aa: CASSFATRLAGHLTGELFF
j_call: TRBJ2-2
v_call: TRBV11-3

cdr3_aa: CASSQTLTRSHTDTQYF
j_call: TRBJ2-3
v_call: TRBV4-1

cdr3_aa: CASSYGQVEAFF
j_call: TRBJ1-1
v_call: TRBV6-5

cdr3_aa: CASSFAGGPGETQYF
j_call: TRBJ2-5
v_call: TRBV5-1

cdr3_aa: CASRDRQGTYNEQFF
j_call: TRBJ2-1
v_call: TRBV6-5

cdr3_aa: CASSITSGSTDTQYF
j_call: TRBJ2-3
v_call: TRBV19

cdr3_aa: CASQDTGNQPQHF
j_call: TRBJ1-5
v_call: TRBV28

cdr3_aa: CASSLVLSASEYYEQYF
j_call: TRBJ2-7
v_call: TRBV7-8

cdr3_aa: CASSTGHGYTF
j_call: TRBJ1-2
v_call: TRBV4-1

cdr3_aa: CASSQESSLIVSVLETQYF
j_call: TRBJ2-5
v_call: TRBV4-1

cdr3_aa: CASSEGASGSGETQYF
j_call: TRBJ2-5
v_call: TRBV6-1

cdr3_aa: CASSTRTKINEQFF
j_call: TRBJ2-1
v_call: TRBV27

cdr3_aa: CASSAIGQGNTEAFF
j_call: TRBJ1-1
v_call: TRBV9

cdr3_aa: CASSGSAINTEAFF
j_call: TRBJ1-1
v_call: TRBV25-1

cdr3_aa: CSVEYAGGVGYTF
j_call: TRBJ1-2
v_call: TRBV29-1

cdr3_aa: CAWSWRGNYGYTF
j_call: TRBJ1-2
v_call: TRBV30

cdr3_aa: CASSHPTGMNTEAFF
j_call: TRBJ1-1
v_call: TRBV11-2

cdr3_aa: CASSSLAWEQFF
j_call: TRBJ2-1
v_call: TRBV6-6

cdr3_aa: CASSLAQAGANVLTF
j_call: TRBJ2-6
v_call: TRBV7-9

cdr3_aa: CASYTYQGSEQYF
j_call: TRBJ2-7
v_call: TRBV5-1

cdr3_aa: CASSLDTYAYTF
j_call: TRBJ1-2
v_call: TRBV5-1

cdr3_aa: CASAGGSYEQYF
j_call: TRBJ2-7
v_call: TRBV19

cdr3_aa: CASSPLALAGVYNEQFF
j_call: TRBJ2-1
v_call: TRBV19

cdr3_aa: CATSIRGGETQYF
j_call: TRBJ2-5
v_call: TRBV15

cdr3_aa: CASSPGLLKGGNTIYF
j_call: TRBJ1-3
v_call: TRBV5-1

cdr3_aa: CASSRGGSFDNEQFF
j_call: TRBJ2-1
v_call: TRBV18

cdr3_aa: CASSYGGHSYEQYF
j_call: TRBJ2-7
v_call: TRBV28

cdr3_aa: CASAQGRSGNTIYF
j_call: TRBJ1-3
v_call: TRBV6-5

cdr3_aa: CASSFSQGPSGANVLTF
j_call: TRBJ2-6
v_call: TRBV7-9

cdr3_aa: CASSISGMEETQYF
j_call: TRBJ2-5
v_call: TRBV5-1

cdr3_aa: CASTPGYGGNTIYF
j_call: TRBJ1-3
v_call: TRBV6-5